A selection of T cell receptor beta chains follows, all from one sample in a study of blood T cells in healthy people across ages. In TCRdb, the 5' RACE reads were re-called with MiXCR into one record per CDR3 protein. Of fewer than 600,000 distinct CDR3 sequences in the sample, around 27% were seen once. These data were also filed under a second study, of T cells of mothers and their children.

Material for sequencing was blood. Receptors originate from a boy aged 2 to 10 in good health. The CDR3 runs from the conserved cysteine through the conserved F or W. The D gene is left open where the match is weak. Where a row states a size, it is once, few, many or the class of an expanded clone; other rows omit it.

TRBV6-1	.	TRBJ1-5	few	CASSEALRQGGVQPQHF	TGTGCCAGCAGTGAAGCGCTTCGGCAGGGAGGTGTTCAGCCCCAGCATTTT
TRBV10-3	TRBD1	TRBJ2-5	.	CAIRLGQGLQETQYF	TGTGCCATCAGATTGGGACAGGGGCTCCAAGAGACCCAGTACTTC
TRBV10-3	.	TRBJ1-4	.	CAIGGETNEKLFF	TGTGCCATCGGGGGGGAGACGAATGAAAAACTGTTTTTT
TRBV25-1	.	TRBJ2-7	.	CASSEMGNSKYYEQYF	TGTGCCAGCAGTGAAATGGGAAACAGCAAGTACTACGAGCAGTACTTC
TRBV15	.	TRBJ1-1	few	CATSRERVGDTEAFF	TGTGCCACCAGCAGAGAAAGGGTGGGAGACACTGAAGCTTTCTTT
TRBV9	TRBD2	TRBJ2-3	.	CASSASGRESTDTQYF	TGTGCCAGCAGCGCCAGCGGGAGAGAGAGCACAGATACGCAGTATTTT
TRBV12-3/TRBV12-4	TRBD1	TRBJ2-7	.	CASSQGTGGGYEQYF	TGTGCCAGCAGTCAGGGGACAGGGGGAGGCTACGAGCAGTACTTC
TRBV10-3	TRBD2	TRBJ2-5	.	CAISAGTSLRETQYF	TGTGCCATCAGTGCCGGGACTAGCCTTAGGGAGACCCAGTACTTC
TRBV25-1	.	TRBJ2-5	few	CASGGGRGETQYF	TGTGCCAGCGGTGGGGGCAGGGGAGAGACCCAGTACTTC
TRBV2	.	TRBJ1-1	.	CATRGQLNTEAFF	TGTGCCACCAGGGGACAATTGAACACTGAAGCTTTCTTT
TRBV5-6	.	TRBJ2-7	.	CASSLVAGSEQYF	TGTGCCAGCAGCTTGGTTGCAGGGAGCGAGCAGTACTTC
TRBV11-2	.	TRBJ1-4	.	CASSFGSRDLGEKLFF	TGTGCCAGCAGCTTCGGGAGCCGGGATCTCGGGGAAAAACTGTTTTTT
TRBV7-9	TRBD1	TRBJ1-2	few	CASSLQGADYGYTF	TGTGCCAGCAGCTTACAGGGGGCGGACTATGGCTACACCTTC
TRBV12-5	TRBD1	TRBJ1-5	.	CASGTPGTGRDQPQHF	TGTGCTAGTGGTACACCCGGGACAGGGAGGGATCAGCCCCAGCATTTT
TRBV19	TRBD1	TRBJ2-2	.	CASRGQRELFF	TGTGCCAGTAGGGGACAGCGGGAGCTGTTTTTT
TRBV27	.	TRBJ2-5	few	CASKGSVKTQYF	TGTGCCAGCAAGGGCAGCGTAAAGACCCAGTACTTC
TRBV10-3	TRBD1	TRBJ2-3	.	CAISESGTGAGDTQYF	TGTGCCATCAGTGAATCCGGGACAGGGGCAGGCGATACGCAGTATTTT
TRBV5-1	TRBD2	TRBJ2-1	.	CASSLDLAGHNEQFF	TGCGCCAGCAGCTTGGACCTAGCGGGCCACAATGAGCAGTTCTTC
TRBV20-1	.	TRBJ2-5	few	CSARDKGETQYF	TGCAGTGCTAGAGATAAGGGAGAGACCCAGTACTTC
TRBV10-3	TRBD2	TRBJ2-1	.	CAISPGLAYNEQFF	TGTGCCATCAGCCCCGGACTAGCCTACAATGAGCAGTTCTTC
TRBV20-1	.	TRBJ2-1	few	CSAFLDSTEQFF	TGCAGTGCTTTCCTCGACTCGACCGAGCAGTTCTTC
TRBV28	TRBD1	TRBJ2-6	few	CASSFATGEAGANVLTF	TGTGCCAGCAGTTTCGCGACAGGGGAAGCTGGGGCCAACGTCCTGACTTTC
TRBV7-2	TRBD1	TRBJ1-4	once	CASSLGTGGKWTEKLFF	TGTGCCAGCAGCTTAGGGACAGGGGGCAAATGGACTGAAAAACTGTTTTTT
TRBV14	TRBD2	TRBJ2-1	.	CASSLLAGAQNEQFF	TGTGCCAGCAGCCTACTAGCGGGGGCCCAAAATGAGCAGTTCTTC
TRBV6-5	.	TRBJ2-6	.	CASSYSTGANVLTF	TGTGCCAGCAGTTACTCGACCGGGGCCAACGTCCTGACTTTC
TRBV7-3	.	TRBJ2-5	many	CASSEGLQETQYF	TGTGCCAGCAGTGAGGGACTGCAAGAGACCCAGTACTTC
TRBV6-1	.	TRBJ1-2	.	CASSRTGQLTSNYGYTF	TGTGCCAGCAGCAGAACCGGACAGTTAACTTCTAACTATGGCTACACCTTC
TRBV15	.	TRBJ2-5	.	CATSRDDSQETQYF	TGTGCCACCAGCAGAGATGACAGTCAAGAGACCCAGTACTTC
TRBV18	TRBD1	TRBJ2-7	.	CASSTGGGGGGEQYF	TGTGCCAGCTCTACAGGGGGCGGCGGAGGAGGAGAGCAGTACTTC
TRBV9	TRBD2	TRBJ2-5	few	CASSAASGGPQETQYF	TGTGCCAGCAGCGCCGCTAGCGGGGGGCCCCAAGAGACCCAGTACTTC
TRBV2	TRBD1	TRBJ2-7	few	CASSDGGQGSYEQYF	TGTGCCAGCAGTGACGGGGGACAGGGTAGCTACGAGCAGTACTTC
TRBV7-9	.	TRBJ1-6	few	CASSSLLDHNSPLHF	TGTGCCAGCAGCTCCCTTTTGGACCATAATTCACCCCTCCACTTT
TRBV6-2/TRBV6-3	TRBD2	TRBJ2-1	many	CALGGISYNEQFF	TGTGCCCTGGGGGGGATTTCCTACAATGAGCAGTTCTTC
TRBV2	TRBD2	TRBJ2-3	few	CASSEYGASGGPFTDTQYF	TGTGCCAGCAGTGAATATGGTGCTAGCGGGGGCCCCTTCACAGATACGCAGTATTTT
TRBV24-1	.	TRBJ2-1	.	CATSDLAGSEQFF	TGTGCCACCAGTGATTTAGCAGGAAGTGAGCAGTTCTTC
TRBV20-1	.	TRBJ2-1	.	CSARDQGPREQFF	TGCAGTGCTAGAGATCAGGGGCCCAGGGAGCAGTTCTTC
TRBV20-1	.	TRBJ2-2	few	CSATESANTGELFF	TGCAGTGCTACCGAGTCGGCGAACACCGGGGAGCTGTTTTTT
TRBV3-1	.	TRBJ2-7	few	CASRGKGRQYF	TGTGCCAGCAGGGGTAAGGGGAGGCAGTACTTC
TRBV29-1	.	TRBJ2-3	.	CSVILAGIGTQYF	TGCAGCGTTATACTTGCGGGGATTGGTACGCAGTATTTT
TRBV20-1	TRBD1	TRBJ1-2	.	CSARVWDRTNYGYTF	TGCAGTGCTAGAGTATGGGACAGAACTAACTATGGCTACACCTTC